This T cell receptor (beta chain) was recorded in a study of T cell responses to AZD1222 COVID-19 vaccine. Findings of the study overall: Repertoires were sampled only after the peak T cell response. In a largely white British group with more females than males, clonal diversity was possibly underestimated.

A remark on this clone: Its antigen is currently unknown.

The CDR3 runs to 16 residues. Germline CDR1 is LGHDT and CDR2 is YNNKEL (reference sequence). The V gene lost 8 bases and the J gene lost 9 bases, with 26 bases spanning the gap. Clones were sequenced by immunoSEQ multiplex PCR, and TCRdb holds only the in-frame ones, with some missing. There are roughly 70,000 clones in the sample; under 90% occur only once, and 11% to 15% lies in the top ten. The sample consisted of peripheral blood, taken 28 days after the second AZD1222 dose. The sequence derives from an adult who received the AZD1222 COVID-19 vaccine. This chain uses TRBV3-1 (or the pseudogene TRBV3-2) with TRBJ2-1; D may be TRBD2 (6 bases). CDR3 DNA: TGTGCCAGCGCTCGTTTGGCGGGGTTCGTGGTTGGTGAGCAGTTCTTC. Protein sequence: CASARLAGFVVGEQFF.